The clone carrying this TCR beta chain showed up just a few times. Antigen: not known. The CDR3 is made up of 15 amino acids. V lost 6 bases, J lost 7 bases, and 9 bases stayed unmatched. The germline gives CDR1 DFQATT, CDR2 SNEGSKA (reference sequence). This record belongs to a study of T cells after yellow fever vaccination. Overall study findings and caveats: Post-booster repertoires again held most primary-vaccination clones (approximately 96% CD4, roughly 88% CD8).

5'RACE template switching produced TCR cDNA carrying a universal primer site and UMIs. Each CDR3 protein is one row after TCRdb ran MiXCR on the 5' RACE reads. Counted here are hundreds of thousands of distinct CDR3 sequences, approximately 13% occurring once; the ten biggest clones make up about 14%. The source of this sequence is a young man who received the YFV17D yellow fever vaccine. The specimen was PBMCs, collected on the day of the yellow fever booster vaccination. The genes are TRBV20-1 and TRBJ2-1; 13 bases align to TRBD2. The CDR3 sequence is CSARDATSGRNEQFF. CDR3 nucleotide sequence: TGCAGTGCCCGGGATGCGACTAGCGGGAGGAATGAGCAGTTCTTC.